A single sample gave rise to the 23 T cell receptor beta chains below, sequenced in a study of CD8+CD57+ T cells in acquired aplastic anemia. TCR beta VDJ and CDR3 were profiled, and genomic DNA was the template. TCRdb re-analysed the reads in MiXCR, keeping a single row per CDR3 protein. The sample yields about 81,000 distinct CDR3 sequences, roughly half seen once. Source material: sorted CD4+, CD8+, or CD8+CD57+ T cells (not recorded which) from PBMCs. Receptor source: a human donor in good health, serving as a control.

The table lists this clonotype with a few counts. The chain couples TRBV28 to TRBJ1-2, with D perhaps matching TRBD1 (6 bases). From germline, CDR1 is MDHEN and CDR2 SYDVKM. This CDR3 is built from 14 residues. The V and J ends lost 1 base and 4 bases respectively, with 10 bases between them. DNA of the CDR3: TGTGCCAGCAGTTTATCTAACAGGGCCTATGGCTACACCTTC. This encodes CASSLSNRAYGYTF.

This clonotype occurred many times. The V gene is TRBV9, the J gene TRBJ1-1; D gene unclear. V lost 3 bases, J lost 1 base, and 7 bases lay in between. The CDR3 totals 13 residues. Germline lookup yields CDR1 SGDLS and CDR2 YYNGEE. The CDR3 region is CASSGKSNTEAFF. Written as DNA, the CDR3 is TGTGCCAGCAGCGGCAAATCGAACACTGAAGCTTTCTTT.

This clonotype was detected many times. The V call is TRBV19, the J call TRBJ2-5; perhaps TRBD2 as D (6 bases). V lost 11 bases to trimming and J lost 5 bases, with 6 bases between them. In germline, CDR1 is LNHDA, CDR2 SQIVND (reference sequence). This CDR3 comprises 9 residues. CDR3 loop: CAGGETQYF. DNA of the CDR3: TGTGCCGGGGGGGAGACCCAGTACTTC.

This clonotype was seen once. The rearrangement joins TRBV10-3 to TRBJ2-7, with 8 positions matching TRBD1. This CDR3 contains 14 residues. Germline loops: CDR1 ENHRY, CDR2 SYGVKD. J gave up 4 bases and V 6 bases, and 8 bases lay outside the gene matches. Here the CDR3 reads CAIRTGQGSYEQYF. The CDR3, as DNA: TGTGCCATCAGGACCGGACAGGGTAGTTACGAGCAGTACTTC.

A word on this clonotype: An end of the junction does not agree with germline; a read error may underlie this. This chain links TRBV14 with TRBJ2-6; possible D gene TRBD1, 5 bases. CDR3 length: 15 amino acids. The germline V gene encodes CDR1 SGHDN and CDR2 FVKESK. The CDR3 loop reads CASSQKGPGANVLAF. The CDR3, as DNA: TGTGCCAGCAGCCAAAAAGGGCCTGGGGCCAACGTCCTGGCTTTC.

This clonotype was seen only a few times. The chain joins TRBV19 to TRBJ2-3; D is unresolved. CDR3 length equals 13 residues. Germline V CDR1 and CDR2: LNHDA, SQIVND (reference sequence). Trimming left V 3 bases short and J 2 bases short, with 6 bases between. The CDR3 loop is CASSMADTDTQYF. CDR3 DNA sequence: TGTGCCAGTAGTATGGCAGACACAGATACGCAGTATTTT.

This clonotype turned up a few times. This chain links TRBV6-5 with TRBJ1-1; D is undetermined. V was clipped by 6 bases and J by 4 bases, with 18 bases between them. The CDR3 totals 15 residues. The V gene's germline CDR1 is MNHEY and CDR2 SVGAGI. The CDR3 nucleotides read TGTGCCAGCAGAAGGACCGGTTCCGGCTCCACTGAAGCTTTCTTT. Translated, it gives CASRRTGSGSTEAFF.

The genes are TRBV2 and TRBJ2-7, with TRBD1 matching 7 bases. This CDR3 spans 12 amino acids. Germline V gives CDR1 SNHLY, CDR2 FYNNEI. The V gene end was trimmed by 5 bases and the J gene end by 2 bases; junction bases not matched to a gene: 0. The CDR3 is CASSTGAYEQYF. As DNA, the CDR3 is TGTGCCAGCAGTACAGGGGCCTACGAGCAGTACTTC.

The V call is TRBV25-1, the J call TRBJ2-1; 9 bases map to TRBD2. Germline-derived CDR1 and CDR2 are MGHDK and SYGVNS. The V and J ends lost 4 bases and 2 bases, in that order; junction bases with no gene match: 3. This CDR3 spans 15 amino acids. DNA for the CDR3: TGTGCCAGCAGTGCCCTAGCGGGACCCTACAATGAGCAGTTCTTC. Amino acids: CASSALAGPYNEQFF. Full variable domain (outside the CDR3, taken from reference TRBV25-1 and TRBJ2-1): EADIYQTPRYLVIGTGKKITLECSQTMGHDKMYWYQQDPGMELHLIHYSYGVNSTEKGDLSSESTVSRIRTEHFPLTLESARPSHTSQYLCASSALAGPYNEQFFGPGTRLTVL.

This chain links TRBV3-1 with TRBJ1-1; no definite D call. This CDR3 comprises 14 residues. CDR1 and CDR2 from the germline V gene are LGHDT and YNNKEL (reference sequence). V dropped 0 bases and J dropped 1 base, with 6 bases sitting between them. CDR3 DNA: TGTGCCAGCAGCCAAGAGAGAGGGAACACTGAAGCTTTCTTT. Its protein is CASSQERGNTEAFF.

J is TRBJ2-2 and V is TRBV12-3 or TRBV12-4, with D uncertain. This CDR3 region has 14 residues. Trimming pared 3 bases from V and 3 bases from J, leaving 8 bases between. This CDR3 reads CASSFDPYTGELFF. For the CDR3, the DNA is TGTGCCAGCAGTTTCGACCCATACACCGGGGAGCTGTTTTTT.

The table lists this clonotype with many counts. This chain joins TRBV4-2 and TRBJ2-7, with D maybe TRBD1 (5 bases). The CDR3 contains 15 residues. The V and J ends lost 2 bases and 5 bases respectively, with 16 bases between them. Per germline, CDR1 LGHNA and CDR2 YNFKEQ. The CDR3: CASSQPHGRVHEQYF. As DNA, the CDR3 is TGTGCCAGCAGCCAACCCCACGGCAGGGTCCACGAGCAGTACTTC.

The sample holds many counts of this clonotype. The J gene is TRBJ2-7, the V gene TRBV29-1, with D possibly matching TRBD1 (5 bases). The V end lost 6 bases, the J end lost 0 bases, and 15 bases lay between the germline ends. The CDR3 sequence is 14 residues long. Germline V gene lookup returns CDR1 SQVTM and CDR2 ANQGSEA. In nucleotides, the CDR3 is TGCAGCGTCGGATATCAGGGTCTCTCCTACGAGCAGTACTTC. Encoded protein: CSVGYQGLSYEQYF.

The sample holds a few counts of this clonotype. At one end, the junction sequence differs from germline, possibly due to a read error. The rearrangement links TRBV12-3 or TRBV12-4 to TRBJ2-1; unclear D gene. This CDR3 is built from 13 residues. CDR3 bases: TGTGCCAGCAGTTTAAGCGTTGGCAATGAGCAGATCTTC. It encodes CASSLSVGNEQIF.

The genes are TRBV12-3 or TRBV12-4 and TRBJ2-3; 11 positions agree with TRBD2. V dropped 6 bases and J dropped 3; count of bases not matched to a gene: 8. The CDR3 runs to 16 residues. The DNA of the CDR3 is TGTGCCAGCAGCCGCCCCCGGACTAGCGGGACAGATACGCAGTATTTT. It yields the protein CASSRPRTSGTDTQYF.

This clonotype was counted a few times. In DNA, the CDR3 is TGTGCCAGCAGCCATCATGGAGGGCCAGTGGTTAACACCGGGGAGCTGTTTTTT. Its translation is CASSHHGGPVVNTGELFF. The chain joins TRBV3-1 to TRBJ2-2, with D possibly being TRBD2 (6 bases). The CDR3 length is 18 residues. Germline CDR1 LGHDT, CDR2 YNNKEL (reference sequence). V was trimmed by 3 bases and J by 2 bases, leaving 19 bases between them. The variable domain in full, completed from reference TRBV3-1 and TRBJ2-2, reads DTAVSQTPKYLVTQMGNDKSIKCEQNLGHDTMYWYKQDSKKFLKIMFSYNNKELIINETVPNRFSPKSPDKAHLNLHINSLELGDSAVYFCASSHHGGPVVNTGELFFGEGSRLTVL.

This clonotype came up many times. This sequence joins TRBV11-3 and TRBJ1-2; D is undetermined. The V end was cut by 2 bases, the J end by 5 bases, with 6 bases between. Looked up from germline, CDR1 is SGHNT and CDR2 is YENEEA. This CDR3 has 12 amino acids. CDR3 loop: CASSLSGYGYTF. DNA of the CDR3: TGTGCCAGCAGCTTATCCGGGTATGGCTACACCTTC.

This chain joins TRBV19 and TRBJ2-7; no clear D. Germline CDR1 reads LNHDA; CDR2 reads SQIVND (reference sequence). The ends were cut back, 0 bases at V and 0 bases at J, with 3 bases in the middle. The CDR3 loop spans 13 amino acids. The CDR3 loop is CASSIEGSYEQYF. The DNA for the CDR3 is TGTGCCAGTAGTATAGAGGGCTCCTACGAGCAGTACTTC.

This clonotype was observed a handful of times. The chain couples TRBV4-2 to TRBJ1-1; 11 bases align to TRBD1. CDR3 size: 15 residues. V shed 0 bases, J shed 4 bases, and the junction held 1 base outside the gene matches. The germline gives CDR1 LGHNA, CDR2 YNFKEQ. For the CDR3, the DNA is TGTGCCAGCAGCCAAGAGGGACAGGGGGGCACTGAAGCTTTCTTT. Encoded protein: CASSQEGQGGTEAFF.

DNA of the CDR3: TGTGCCAGCAGTGAAGCTTTTCCGGGACTAGCACAGGCCGACGAGCAGTACTTC. This gives the protein CASSEAFPGLAQADEQYF. V is TRBV2 and J is TRBJ2-7, with 9 bases matching TRBD2. J gave up 5 bases and V 0 bases, and 14 bases lay outside the gene matches. Germline values: CDR1 SNHLY, CDR2 FYNNEI. CDR3 length: 18 amino acids.

This clonotype has at least ten counts. The CDR3 loop is CASRADRGKGYGYTF. CDR3 sequence (DNA): TGTGCCAGCAGGGCGGACAGGGGGAAGGGGTATGGCTACACCTTC. The chain links TRBV12-3 or TRBV12-4 to TRBJ1-2, with 10 nucleotides matching TRBD1. V lost 6 bases, J lost 5 bases, and 9 bases stayed unmatched. The length of the CDR3 is 15 residues.

This clonotype has more than one count but fewer than ten. The chain employs TRBV29-1 and TRBJ2-1; no clear D. Deletions cut 1 base from V and 4 bases from J, with 8 bases between. The CDR3 spans 13 residues. Per the germline V gene, CDR1 is SQVTM and CDR2 is ANQGSEA. CDR3 bases: TGCAGCGTTGAAGGACATATTTACAATGAGCAGTTCTTC. Translating gives CSVEGHIYNEQFF.

The chain couples TRBV30 to TRBJ2-7; TRBD2 matches 7 bases. Looked up from germline, CDR1 is GTSNPN and CDR2 is SVGIG (reference sequence). The CDR3 has 14 residues. V gave up 0 bases and J gave up 6 bases; unmatched junction bases: 8. CDR3 coding DNA: TGTGCCTGGAGTGTCGGGGCGGGGGTCGTCGAGCAGTACTTC. This encodes CAWSVGAGVVEQYF.